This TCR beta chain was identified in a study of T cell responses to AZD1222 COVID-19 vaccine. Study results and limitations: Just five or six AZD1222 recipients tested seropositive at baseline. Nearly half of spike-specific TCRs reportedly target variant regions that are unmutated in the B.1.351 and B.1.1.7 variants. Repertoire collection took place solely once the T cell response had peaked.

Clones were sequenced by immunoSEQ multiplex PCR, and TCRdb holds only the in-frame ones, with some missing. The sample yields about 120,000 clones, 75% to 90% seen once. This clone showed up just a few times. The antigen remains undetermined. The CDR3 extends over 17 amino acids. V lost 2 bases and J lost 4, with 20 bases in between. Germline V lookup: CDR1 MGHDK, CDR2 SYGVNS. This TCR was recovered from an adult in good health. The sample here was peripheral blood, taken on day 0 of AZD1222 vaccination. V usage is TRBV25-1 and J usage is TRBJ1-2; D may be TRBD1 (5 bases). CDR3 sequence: CASSETGRTHHRYGYTF. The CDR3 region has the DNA TGTGCCAGCAGTGAAACGGGACGGACCCACCACCGCTATGGCTACACCTTC.